This T cell receptor beta chain was sequenced in a study of identical twins. Using its own MiXCR run on the 5' RACE reads, TCRdb lists one record per CDR3 protein. In the table there are some 730,000 distinct CDR3 sequences, 15% to 20% of which are singletons. The donor group consisted entirely of healthy Caucasians. Findings of the study overall: Beta out-of-frame sequences showed weaker excess twin sharing. When twins shared out-of-frame alpha sequences, those sequences had excess low generation probability.

This clonotype was counted between two and nine times. Antigen specificity is unknown. The germline V gene has CDR1 MNHNS and CDR2 SASEGT. The CDR3 is made up of 13 amino acids. V dropped 6 bases and J dropped 14 bases, with 22 bases sitting between them. The same sample was also used in a study of T cells expressing NK-cell markers. That source notes: The contribution of dominant NKG2C+ clonotypes to CD8+ T cells in six or seven donors was roughly 1.0-7.5%.

The source of this sequence is a woman between 18 and 30 years old in good health. The sample consisted of PBMCs. The chain uses TRBV6-1 and TRBJ1-1, with a tentative D call TRBD1 (5 bases). CDR3 DNA: TGTGCCAGCAGCCAAGGTCAGGGTAGCGGCGCCTTCTTT. Its translation is CASSQGQGSGAFF.